These T cell receptor beta chains were read from a single sample in a study of blood T cell repertoires in COVID-19. Sequencing was performed with immunoSEQ multiplex PCR; in TCRdb, only in-frame clones are kept and a portion is missing. The table shows about 280,000 clones, with roughly 86% occurring only once. The sample was peripheral blood. These receptors came from a man aged 40-55 years with active or convalescent COVID-19. Both conserved end residues are part of each CDR3. Each record gives: V gene, clone size, D gene, J gene, CDR3 DNA, CDR3 protein. A D gene is named only where the DNA matches it firmly. Some rows mark clone size as missing; the rest say once, few, many or name a class of expanded clone.

v_gene: TRBV3-1/TRBV3-2; abundance: NA; d_gene: NA; j_gene: TRBJ1-3; CDR3nt: TGTGCCAGCAGCCAAGAGGGCTCGGGGGAAGATATTAGAAACACCATATATTTT; CDR3aa: CASSQEGSGEDIRNTIYF
v_gene: TRBV28; abundance: NA; d_gene: TRBD1; j_gene: TRBJ1-1; CDR3nt: TGTGCCAGCAGCCCCCTCAGGGTAAGGGGGCTCACTGAAGCTTTCTTT; CDR3aa: CASSPLRVRGLTEAFF
v_gene: TRBV5-1; abundance: NA; d_gene: TRBD1; j_gene: TRBJ1-3; CDR3nt: TGCGCCAGCAGCGGTGGGCGGACAGGCTCTGGAAACACCATATATTTT; CDR3aa: CASSGGRTGSGNTIYF
v_gene: TRBV4-1; abundance: NA; d_gene: NA; j_gene: TRBJ2-2; CDR3nt: TGCGCCAGCAGCCAAGATATCCCGGACACCGGGGAGCTGTTTTTT; CDR3aa: CASSQDIPDTGELFF
v_gene: TRBV7-3; abundance: NA; d_gene: NA; j_gene: TRBJ2-1; CDR3nt: TGTGCCAGCAGCTCACCAGGGAAGGAGAGCTCCTATAATGAGCAGTTCTTC; CDR3aa: CASSSPGKESSYNEQFF
v_gene: TRBV5-1; abundance: NA; d_gene: TRBD2; j_gene: TRBJ2-1; CDR3nt: TGCGCCAGCAGCTTTGGATCGACTAGCGGGCGCCACAATGAGCAGTTCTTC; CDR3aa: CASSFGSTSGRHNEQFF
v_gene: TRBV4-1; abundance: NA; d_gene: TRBD2; j_gene: TRBJ2-2; CDR3nt: TGCGCCAGCAGCCACCCATCTCAGTGGGAGGGCCAGGGCGGGGAGCTGTTTTTT; CDR3aa: CASSHPSQWEGQGGELFF
v_gene: TRBV6-5; abundance: NA; d_gene: NA; j_gene: TRBJ1-3; CDR3nt: TGTGCCAGCAGTTACTCTTCAGTGGGCGGAAACACCATATATTTT; CDR3aa: CASSYSSVGGNTIYF
v_gene: TRBV6-5; abundance: NA; d_gene: TRBD1; j_gene: TRBJ1-1; CDR3nt: TGTGCCAGCAGTTACCGGGACAGTGAAGCTTTCTTT; CDR3aa: CASSYRDSEAFF
v_gene: TRBV12-3/TRBV12-4; abundance: few; d_gene: NA; j_gene: TRBJ2-7; CDR3nt: TGTGCCAGCAGTTTCAAAGGAGGGGCCGAGCAGTACTTC; CDR3aa: CASSFKGGAEQYF
v_gene: TRBV7-9; abundance: NA; d_gene: NA; j_gene: TRBJ2-1; CDR3nt: TGTGCCAGCAGCTTACGGGGCGGGACCTACAATGAGCAGTTCTTC; CDR3aa: CASSLRGGTYNEQFF
v_gene: TRBV30; abundance: NA; d_gene: NA; j_gene: TRBJ2-7; CDR3nt: TGTGCCTGGAGTGTACGGGGCTACGAGCAGTACTTC; CDR3aa: CAWSVRGYEQYF
v_gene: TRBV27; abundance: NA; d_gene: NA; j_gene: TRBJ2-7; CDR3nt: TGTGCCAGCAGTTCGACCGGGACACCTACCTACGAGCAGTACTTC; CDR3aa: CASSSTGTPTYEQYF
v_gene: TRBV28; abundance: once; d_gene: NA; j_gene: TRBJ1-1; CDR3nt: TGTGCCAGCAGTTTCCATTACACTGAAGCTTTCTTT; CDR3aa: CASSFHYTEAFF
v_gene: TRBV18; abundance: NA; d_gene: TRBD2; j_gene: TRBJ2-7; CDR3nt: TGTGCCAGCTCACGGGAGGGCCTTTCCTACGAGCAGTACTTC; CDR3aa: CASSREGLSYEQYF
v_gene: TRBV24-1; abundance: NA; d_gene: TRBD1; j_gene: TRBJ1-2; CDR3nt: TGTGCCACCAGTGATCCCGGACAGGGTAACTATGGCTACACCTTC; CDR3aa: CATSDPGQGNYGYTF
v_gene: TRBV9; abundance: NA; d_gene: NA; j_gene: TRBJ2-7; CDR3nt: TGTGCCAGCAGCGTAAGCGGCGGGGTTACGTACGAGCAGTACTTC; CDR3aa: CASSVSGGVTYEQYF
v_gene: TRBV27; abundance: NA; d_gene: NA; j_gene: TRBJ1-2; CDR3nt: TGTGCCAGCAGTTTAAATGTCAGGGTTAGGGATGGCTACACCTTC; CDR3aa: CASSLNVRVRDGYTF
v_gene: TRBV18; abundance: once; d_gene: TRBD2; j_gene: TRBJ2-7; CDR3nt: TGTGCCAGCTCTCCGTTTACTAGCGGGGGATCCTACGAGCAGTACTTC; CDR3aa: CASSPFTSGGSYEQYF
v_gene: TRBV4-2; abundance: NA; d_gene: TRBD2; j_gene: TRBJ2-1; CDR3nt: TGTGCCAGCAGCCAAGGAGGGACTAGCGGGGGTTATGAGCAGTTCTTC; CDR3aa: CASSQGGTSGGYEQFF
v_gene: TRBV6-5; abundance: NA; d_gene: TRBD2; j_gene: TRBJ2-3; CDR3nt: TGTGCCAGCAGTTATCGGACTAGCGGGGGAAATACGCAGTATTTT; CDR3aa: CASSYRTSGGNTQYF
v_gene: TRBV9; abundance: NA; d_gene: NA; j_gene: TRBJ1-1; CDR3nt: TGTGCCAGCAGCGTAGCGTCGAACACTGAAGCTTTCTTT; CDR3aa: CASSVASNTEAFF
v_gene: TRBV24-1; abundance: few; d_gene: NA; j_gene: TRBJ1-3; CDR3nt: TGTGCCACCAGTGAGAACGGGGATTCTGGAAACACCATATATTTT; CDR3aa: CATSENGDSGNTIYF
v_gene: TRBV29-1; abundance: NA; d_gene: TRBD2; j_gene: TRBJ2-7; CDR3nt: TGCAGCGTTCGGCTAGCGGGAGCTATGGGGGAGCAGTACTTC; CDR3aa: CSVRLAGAMGEQYF
v_gene: TRBV23-1; abundance: NA; d_gene: NA; j_gene: TRBJ1-2; CDR3nt: TGCGCCAGCGTCTCGGGAAGTGGGGGGACCCCTTTGTATGGCTACACCTTC; CDR3aa: CASVSGSGGTPLYGYTF
v_gene: TRBV4-2; abundance: NA; d_gene: NA; j_gene: TRBJ2-3; CDR3nt: TGTGCCAGCAGCCAAGATACTAATACGCAGTATTTT; CDR3aa: CASSQDTNTQYF
v_gene: TRBV15; abundance: NA; d_gene: NA; j_gene: TRBJ2-6; CDR3nt: TGTGCCACCCGGGACTCCCTCTCTGGGGCCAACGTCCTGACTTTC; CDR3aa: CATRDSLSGANVLTF
v_gene: TRBV7-8; abundance: few; d_gene: TRBD1; j_gene: TRBJ2-7; CDR3nt: TGTGCCAGCAGCCCAGACAGGGCCCGATTTGGCGAGCAGTACTTC; CDR3aa: CASSPDRARFGEQYF
v_gene: TRBV28; abundance: NA; d_gene: NA; j_gene: TRBJ1-1; CDR3nt: TGTGCCAGCAGTCCGGTGGAGGTGAACACTGAAGCTTTCTTT; CDR3aa: CASSPVEVNTEAFF
v_gene: TRBV4-1; abundance: NA; d_gene: NA; j_gene: TRBJ2-2; CDR3nt: TGCGCCAGCAGCCGGAACAGGGAGTATTGGGAGCTGTTTTTT; CDR3aa: CASSRNREYWELFF
v_gene: TRBV5-4; abundance: NA; d_gene: NA; j_gene: TRBJ1-2; CDR3nt: TGTGCCAGCAGCTTGGGAGGGCAAACTTACTATGGCTACACCTTC; CDR3aa: CASSLGGQTYYGYTF
v_gene: TRBV7-3; abundance: NA; d_gene: NA; j_gene: TRBJ2-2; CDR3nt: TGTGCCAGCAGCCCACTCCATGGGGAGCTGTTTTTT; CDR3aa: CASSPLHGELFF
v_gene: TRBV10-3; abundance: NA; d_gene: NA; j_gene: TRBJ1-1; CDR3nt: TGTGCCATCAGTGAGTCGAAGCAGGTGGAAGCTTTCTTT; CDR3aa: CAISESKQVEAFF
v_gene: TRBV10-3; abundance: NA; d_gene: TRBD2; j_gene: TRBJ2-3; CDR3nt: TGTGCCATCAGTGAGCCGAAGGGCGGGGGGGCGGCAGATACGCAGTATTTT; CDR3aa: CAISEPKGGGAADTQYF
v_gene: TRBV14; abundance: NA; d_gene: NA; j_gene: TRBJ1-6; CDR3nt: TGTGCCAGCAGCCAAGTCGCGGGGGACTGGTATTCACCCCTCCACTTT; CDR3aa: CASSQVAGDWYSPLHF
v_gene: TRBV2; abundance: NA; d_gene: TRBD1; j_gene: TRBJ2-7; CDR3nt: TGTGCCAGCAGTGGGTCAGGGGGCGCGTACGAGCAGTACTTC; CDR3aa: CASSGSGGAYEQYF
v_gene: TRBV6-6; abundance: NA; d_gene: TRBD1; j_gene: TRBJ2-7; CDR3nt: TGTGCCAGCAGCAACCCGGGACAGGGGGCCTACGAGCAGTACTTC; CDR3aa: CASSNPGQGAYEQYF